This T cell receptor beta chain stems from a study of T-cell reconstitution after alpha-beta-depleted transplantation in children. This clonotype showed up just a few times. CDR3 length equals 13 residues. V lost 10 bases, J lost 1 base, and 2 bases stayed unmatched. CDR1 MNHEY and CDR2 SVGEGT come from the germline V gene. A library of TCRbeta sequences, prepared with unique molecular identifiers, was generated. TCRdb reanalysed the PCR reads using MiXCR and keeps one entry per CDR3 protein. Among a few hundred thousand distinct CDR3 sequences listed, approximately 10% were seen once. The J gene is TRBJ2-2, the V gene TRBV6-2 or TRBV6-3; the match to TRBD1 covers 8 bases. Source: PBMCs from the stem cell graft donor, taken from the stem cell graft. The TCR was taken from a human donor who donated a stem cell graft to a child with acute lymphoblastic leukemia. CDR3 sequence reads: CATGQGNTGELFF. Here the CDR3 DNA reads TGTGCCACAGGACAGGGGAACACCGGGGAGCTGTTTTTT.